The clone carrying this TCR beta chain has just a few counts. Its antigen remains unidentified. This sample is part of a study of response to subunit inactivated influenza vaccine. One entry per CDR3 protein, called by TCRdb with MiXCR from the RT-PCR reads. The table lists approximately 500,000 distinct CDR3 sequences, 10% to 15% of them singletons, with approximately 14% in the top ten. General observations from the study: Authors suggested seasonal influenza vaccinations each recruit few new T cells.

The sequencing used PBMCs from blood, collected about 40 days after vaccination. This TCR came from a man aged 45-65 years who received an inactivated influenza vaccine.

CDR3 bases: TGTGCCAGCTCACCACAGGGGACTGAAAAACTGTTTTTT. It specifies CASSPQGTEKLFF. The rearrangement links TRBV18 to TRBJ1-4, with D perhaps matching TRBD1 (5 bases). Per the germline V gene, CDR1 is KGHSH and CDR2 is LQKENI. CDR3 length: 13 amino acids. Trimming took off 1 base at V and 7 bases at J, with 7 bases between the two ends.